Listed here are 15 T cell receptor beta chains from one sample, sequenced in a study of low-dose radiotherapy and immunotherapy resistance in tumors. Alpha and beta chains were covered, as first-strand cDNA relied on TRAV- and TRBV-specific primers. Amplification, which lasted approximately 20 PCR cycles, used a constant-region primer and V-primer adapter to amplify TCRs. TCRdb reanalysed the reads using MiXCR and keeps one entry per CDR3 protein. Of around 10,000 distinct CDR3 sequences listed, roughly three quarters are singletons. These receptors were obtained from a human donor with advanced metastatic prostate, ovarian, gallbladder or colorectal cancer (not recorded which). This table probably holds off-target reads from a library built for another chain.

The chain joins TRBV9 to TRBJ1-3, with D possibly matching TRBD1 (5 bases). This CDR3 is built from 15 residues. From germline, CDR1 is SGDLS and CDR2 YYNGEE. Trimming removed 6 bases from V and 4 bases from J, with 17 bases in between. CDR3 in amino acids: CASTAGTAEGNTIYF. CDR3 in DNA: TGTGCCAGCACCGCGGGGACCGCGGAAGGAAACACCATATATTTT.

The chain combines TRBV3-1 with TRBJ2-1; no clear D. Germline-derived CDR1 and CDR2 are LGHDT and YNNKEL (reference sequence). The CDR3 loop spans 14 amino acids. V was clipped by 0 bases and J by 7 bases, with 10 bases between them. The CDR3 loop is CASSQDPSINEQFF. The DNA of the CDR3 is TGTGCCAGCAGCCAAGATCCCAGCATTAATGAGCAGTTCTTC.

The chain recombines TRBV20-1 with TRBJ2-3; TRBD2 matches at 8 bases. V shed 2 bases and J 0 bases; nucleotides not matched to a gene: 1. The CDR3 spans 14 residues. CDR1 and CDR2 (germline): DFQATT, SNEGSKA (reference sequence). CDR3 sequence: CSARLAGSTDTQYF. CDR3 sequence (DNA): TGCAGTGCTAGATTAGCGGGAAGCACAGATACGCAGTATTTT.

The chain uses TRBV19 and TRBJ1-2; no definite D call. Trimming stripped 5 bases from V and 4 bases from J, with 14 bases between. Looked up from germline, CDR1 is LNHDA and CDR2 is SQIVND (reference sequence). CDR3 size: 14 residues. The CDR3 coding sequence is TGTGCCAGTAGTGAAGTTCTCGGAGTCTATGGCTACACCTTC. Translated: CASSEVLGVYGYTF. The full variable domain, rest sourced from reference TRBV19 and TRBJ1-2, is DGGITQSPKYLFRKEGQNVTLSCEQNLNHDAMYWYRQDPGQGLRLIYYSQIVNDFQKGDIAEGYSVSREKKESFPLTVTSAQKNPTAFYLCASSEVLGVYGYTFGSGTRLTVV.

The chain couples TRBV20-1 to TRBJ2-5, with D possibly being TRBD2 (5 bases). Trimming shortened V by 1 base and J by 4 bases, and 16 bases separated the two germline ends. In germline, CDR1 is DFQATT, CDR2 SNEGSKA (reference sequence). The CDR3 sequence is 15 residues long. The CDR3 nucleotides read TGCAGTGCTAGAGTCGCGAGGGCTATTTTAGAGACCCAGTACTTC. This encodes CSARVARAILETQYF.

CDR3 protein: CASSPLASGRINEQFF. The DNA for the CDR3 is TGTGCCAGCAGCCCCCTGGCTAGCGGGAGAATAAATGAGCAGTTCTTC. V is TRBV14 and J is TRBJ2-1, with 10 nucleotides matching TRBD2. CDR3 length: 16 residues. Per germline, CDR1 SGHDN and CDR2 FVKESK. Germline trimming cut 4 bases from V and 7 bases from J; bases unmatched to any gene: 10. Together with reference TRBV14 and TRBJ2-1, the CDR3 gives the full variable domain: EAGVTQFPSHSVIEKGQTVTLRCDPISGHDNLYWYRRVMGKEIKFLLHFVKESKQDESGMPNNRFLAERTGGTYSTLKVQPAELEDSGVYFCASSPLASGRINEQFFGPGTRLTVL.

This clonotype showed up just a few times. The rearrangement uses TRBV3-1 and TRBJ1-1; D unclear. V gave up 0 bases and J gave up 1 base, with 3 bases separating them. Germline V gene data show CDR1 as LGHDT and CDR2 as YNNKEL (reference sequence). CDR3 length: 13 amino acids. Here the CDR3 reads CASSQERNTEAFF. CDR3 in DNA: TGTGCCAGCAGCCAAGAGAGGAACACTGAAGCTTTCTTT. Variable domain in full (rest from reference TRBV3-1 and TRBJ1-1): DTAVSQTPKYLVTQMGNDKSIKCEQNLGHDTMYWYKQDSKKFLKIMFSYNNKELIINETVPNRFSPKSPDKAHLNLHINSLELGDSAVYFCASSQERNTEAFFGQGTRLTVV.

This clonotype was seen only a few times. The chain employs TRBV28 and TRBJ2-3; TRBD2 agrees at 8 bases. In germline, CDR1 is MDHEN, CDR2 SYDVKM. The ends lost 10 bases at V and 2 bases at J; junction bases unmatched: 2. The CDR3 extends over 12 amino acids. The CDR3 sequence is CAIAGTTDTQYF. Here the CDR3 DNA reads TGTGCCATAGCGGGAACCACAGATACGCAGTATTTT.

The rearrangement links TRBV28 to TRBJ1-1; D may be TRBD1 (5 bases). Per germline, CDR1 MDHEN and CDR2 SYDVKM. The CDR3 extends over 13 amino acids. V gave up 1 base and J gave up 5 bases, with 8 bases separating them. CDR3 DNA sequence: TGTGCCAGCAGTTTATTGGGGGTAACTGAAGCTTTCTTT. It is translated as CASSLLGVTEAFF.

This chain uses TRBV5-4 with TRBJ2-5; D gene ambiguous. Per germline, CDR1 SGHNT and CDR2 YYREEE (reference sequence). V dropped 0 bases and J dropped 7 bases, with 10 bases sitting between them. The CDR3 is made up of 13 amino acids. Written as DNA, the CDR3 is TGTGCCAGCAGCTTGGAACCGACGGGGACCCAGTACTTC. Translated, it gives CASSLEPTGTQYF.

The chain links TRBV11-2 to TRBJ2-2, with 8 nucleotides matching TRBD2. The CDR3 loop spans 15 amino acids. Germline CDR1 is SGHAT and CDR2 is FQNNGV. J lost 6 bases, V lost 4 bases, and 7 bases had no gene match. CDR3 DNA sequence: TGTGCCAGCAGCTCTCGGGCGGGGGGCTCCGGGGAGCTGTTTTTT. Translation: CASSSRAGGSGELFF.

The genes are TRBV19 and TRBJ2-4; 8 positions match TRBD1. CDR3 size: 13 residues. The V gene's germline CDR1 is LNHDA and CDR2 SQIVND (reference sequence). The junction had 5 bases not matched to a gene; V was cut back by 5 bases and J by 8 bases. The CDR3 protein is CASSQGAQDIQYF. DNA for the CDR3: TGTGCCAGTAGTCAGGGGGCGCAGGACATTCAGTACTTC. Full variable domain (outside the CDR3, taken from reference TRBV19 and TRBJ2-4): DGGITQSPKYLFRKEGQNVTLSCEQNLNHDAMYWYRQDPGQGLRLIYYSQIVNDFQKGDIAEGYSVSREKKESFPLTVTSAQKNPTAFYLCASSQGAQDIQYFGAGTRLSVL.

The chain recombines TRBV19 with TRBJ2-5, with D perhaps TRBD2 (6 bases). This CDR3 is 17 amino acids long. Germline V lookup: CDR1 LNHDA, CDR2 SQIVND (reference sequence). Trimming took 3 bases from V and 2 from J, leaving 19 bases between them. Written as DNA, the CDR3 is TGTGCCAGTAGTATCGATCTCACAACTAGCTTTCAAGAGACCCAGTACTTC. Encoded protein: CASSIDLTTSFQETQYF.

V and J are TRBV28 and TRBJ2-2; D not resolved. Germline CDR1 reads MDHEN; CDR2 reads SYDVKM. With 10 bases removed from V and 0 bases from J, the gap between germline ends came to 15 bases. There are 15 residues in the CDR3. The CDR3 is CATIRRDSNTGELFF. The CDR3 DNA follows: TGTGCCACTATCAGGCGAGATTCGAACACCGGGGAGCTGTTTTTT. Full variable domain (missing parts from reference TRBV28 and TRBJ2-2): DVKVTQSSRYLVKRTGEKVFLECVQDMDHENMFWYRQDPGLGLRLIYFSYDVKMKEKGDIPEGYSVSREKKERFSLILESASTNQTSMYLCATIRRDSNTGELFFGEGSRLTVL.

The chain joins TRBV18 to TRBJ1-1; TRBD1 might be the D (5 bases). CDR1 is KGHSH and CDR2 is LQKENI in the germline V gene. The V end lost 3 bases, the J end lost 0 bases, and 14 bases lay between the germline ends. CDR3 size: 16 residues. The CDR3 nucleotides are TGTGCCAGCTCACCCTCCCCCAGGGCCCTGAACACTGAAGCTTTCTTT. Protein: CASSPSPRALNTEAFF.